The sequence of this T cell receptor (beta chain) was determined in a study of blood T cell repertoires in COVID-19. Study-level background: Sample material is recorded as cDNA or gDNA derived from T cells, B-cell-depleted T cells, or PBMCs.

TCRdb keeps only in-frame clones here, not all; method: immunoSEQ multiplex PCR. The table has around 230,000 clones, 65% to 90% seen once. The Seattle patients joined while their infection was active and were tracked longitudinally afterward. Sequenced input: peripheral blood. The source of this sequence is a man in his forties or fifties with COVID-19, enrolled during active disease.

In DNA, the CDR3 is TGTGCCAGCAGTTTCCATCTGGACAGGGATTACGAGCAGTACTTC. This encodes CASSFHLDRDYEQYF. This chain joins TRBV28 and TRBJ2-7, with 8 positions matching TRBD1. The J segment lost 4 bases and the V segment lost 3 bases, leaving 8 bases of the junction unmatched. The CDR3 consists of 15 residues. Germline CDR1 reads MDHEN; CDR2 reads SYDVKM.